The 24 T cell receptor beta chains presented below share a single source sample, sequenced in a study of neurological immune-mediated disorders. TCRdb recomputed calls from the 5' RACE reads with MiXCR, one row per CDR3 protein. The sample contains more than 20,000 distinct CDR3 sequences, approximately 13% of which appear only once. Time point in this sample: technical triplicate 1. Material for sequencing was CD4+ T cells from blood. The receptor source for this set is a female donor with HTLV-1-associated myelopathy (HAM/TSP).

Ten or more counts support this clonotype. The V and J genes are TRBV20-1 and TRBJ2-7; 10 nucleotides agree with TRBD2. This CDR3 is built from 14 residues. Germline V gene lookup returns CDR1 DFQATT and CDR2 SNEGSKA (reference sequence). Trimming took 6 bases from V and 6 from J; bases not matched to a gene: 11. The CDR3: CSAPSLAGVGEQYF. The CDR3 DNA reads as TGCAGTGCCCCGAGTCTAGCGGGAGTAGGCGAGCAGTACTTC.

This clonotype was found many times. V is TRBV20-1 and J is TRBJ2-3, with 8 positions matching TRBD2. The CDR3 consists of 15 residues. Germline-derived CDR1 and CDR2 are DFQATT and SNEGSKA (reference sequence). V shed 3 bases, J shed 2 bases, and the junction held 7 bases outside the gene matches. The CDR3 DNA reads as TGCAGTGCTAGCCAATCCGGGGGGGCCACAGATACGCAGTATTTT. Translated, it gives CSASQSGGATDTQYF.

CDR3 bases: TGTGCCAGCAGCTTGAGGACTAGCGGGACCTACGAGCAGTACTTC. This encodes CASSLRTSGTYEQYF. This sequence joins TRBV5-5 and TRBJ2-7; TRBD2 aligns across 12 bases. Losses at the gene ends were 1 base for V and 2 bases for J; bases not matched to a gene: 1. Per the germline V gene, CDR1 is SGHKS and CDR2 is YYEKEE (reference sequence). The CDR3 is made up of 15 amino acids. Complete variable domain (other parts from reference TRBV5-5 and TRBJ2-7): DAGVTQSPTHLIKTRGQQVTLRCSPISGHKSVSWYQQVLGQGPQFIFQYYEKEERGRGNFPDRFSARQFPNYSSELNVNALLLGDSALYLCASSLRTSGTYEQYFGPGTRLTVT.

The table lists this clonotype with many counts. The gene calls are TRBV20-1 and TRBJ1-4; a possible D gene is TRBD1 (5 bases). V lost 3 bases to trimming and J lost 6 bases, with 14 bases between them. The CDR3 sequence is 14 residues long. The germline V gene has CDR1 DFQATT and CDR2 SNEGSKA (reference sequence). The CDR3 loop is CSASRGSGDEKLFF. CDR3 in DNA: TGCAGTGCTAGCCGCGGGTCGGGGGATGAAAAACTGTTTTTT.

This clonotype has a count of ten or more. This chain joins TRBV5-1 and TRBJ2-2; D remains unclear. V was clipped by 4 bases and J by 7 bases, with 14 bases between them. Per the germline V gene, CDR1 is SGHRS and CDR2 is YFSETQ. The CDR3 consists of 14 residues. For the CDR3, the DNA is TGCGCCAGCAGCCTGGTCCCTGGGGACGGGGAGCTGTTTTTT. Translated, it gives CASSLVPGDGELFF.

This clonotype was picked up many times. The chain recombines TRBV20-1 with TRBJ2-2; the match to TRBD2 covers 13 bases. This CDR3 comprises 18 residues. Germline CDR1 reads DFQATT; CDR2 reads SNEGSKA (reference sequence). V was pared by 0 bases and J by 4 bases, with 8 bases of the junction left unmatched. For the CDR3, the DNA is TGCAGTGCTAGAGATCAACTAGCGGGGGGGTCGGCCACCGGGGAGCTGTTTTTT. Its translation: CSARDQLAGGSATGELFF.

Ten or more counts support this clonotype. The chain links TRBV20-1 to TRBJ2-1; no firm D call. The germline CDR1 and CDR2 sequences are DFQATT and SNEGSKA (reference sequence). The V end was cut by 5 bases, the J end by 8 bases, with 13 bases between. The CDR3 runs to 12 residues. The CDR3 nucleotides read TGCAGTGCTGAAGCACGGAGTGATGAGCAGTTCTTC. As protein: CSAEARSDEQFF.

This clonotype was found many times. This chain joins TRBV24-1 and TRBJ2-3, with a possible D match to TRBD1 (6 bases). The CDR3 totals 15 residues. Germline CDR1 and CDR2: KGHDR and SFDVKD. V dropped 3 bases and J dropped 2 bases, with 11 bases sitting between them. This CDR3 reads CATSDPTGSTDTQYF. CDR3 in DNA: TGTGCCACCAGTGATCCGACAGGCTCCACAGATACGCAGTATTTT.

Points on this clonotype: At one of its ends the junction is not consistent with the germline gene, which may arise from a read error. CDR3 in amino acids: CASRPAGQAAYEQYF. The CDR3 coding sequence is TGTGCCAGCAGACCAGCGGGGCAGGCTGCCTACGAACAGTACTTC. The chain recombines TRBV4-2 with TRBJ2-7; 7 positions match TRBD2. The CDR3 loop spans 15 amino acids. Germline lookup yields CDR1 LGHNA and CDR2 YNFKEQ.

The CDR3 here is CSGQGGEQFF. CDR3 in DNA: TGCAGCGGGCAGGGCGGGGAGCAGTTCTTC. The V call is TRBV29-1, the J call TRBJ2-1; D possibly matches TRBD1 or TRBD2 (5 bases each). The CDR3 is 10 residues long. The V gene lost 7 bases and the J gene lost 10 bases, with 11 bases spanning the gap. CDR1 is SQVTM, CDR2 ANQGSEA, per germline.

There are many counts of this clonotype. CDR3 region: CASSSLPPGKTEAFF. In DNA form, the CDR3 reads TGTGCCAGCAGTTCCCTCCCGCCAGGGAAGACTGAAGCTTTCTTT. The V call is TRBV27, the J call TRBJ1-1, with D possibly TRBD1 on 5 matching bases. Trimming took 4 bases from V and 5 from J, leaving 17 bases between them. CDR1 and CDR2 from the germline V gene are MNHEY and SMNVEV (reference sequence). This CDR3 is 15 amino acids long.

This clonotype was picked up many times. V gene TRBV10-3 combines with J gene TRBJ2-3; a weak D match, TRBD1 (5 bases). This CDR3 has 14 residues. Trimming took 9 bases from V and 1 from J, leaving 14 bases between them. Germline-derived CDR1 and CDR2 are ENHRY and SYGVKD. The CDR3 reads CAMGQAGGTDTQYF. The CDR3 DNA reads as TGTGCCATGGGGCAGGCTGGTGGCACAGATACGCAGTATTTT.

This clonotype is termed medium-sized. This chain connects TRBV3-1 to TRBJ2-3; D may correspond to TRBD1 or TRBD2 (5 bases each). The V gene's germline CDR1 is LGHDT and CDR2 YNNKEL (reference sequence). The CDR3 extends over 12 amino acids. V was trimmed by 3 bases and J by 4 bases, leaving 5 bases between them. CDR3 amino acids: CASSQGADTQYF. The CDR3 DNA follows: TGTGCCAGCAGCCAGGGGGCAGATACGCAGTATTTT.

This clonotype was seen at least ten times. V and J are TRBV20-1 and TRBJ1-2; unclear D gene. The V gene's germline CDR1 is DFQATT and CDR2 SNEGSKA (reference sequence). The V gene lost 4 bases and the J gene lost 4 bases, with 13 bases spanning the gap. This CDR3 spans 13 amino acids. CDR3 sequence (DNA): TGCAGTGCTATAACGTCTGTGGGCTATGGCTACACCTTC. Amino acids: CSAITSVGYGYTF.

This clonotype has at least ten counts. The rearrangement uses TRBV28 and TRBJ2-1; D is uncertain. The germline V and J ends were trimmed by 5 bases and 3 bases, with 5 bases remaining between them. CDR1 and CDR2 (germline): MDHEN, SYDVKM. This CDR3 region has 12 residues. CDR3 sequence: CASSTNYNEQFF. The CDR3 nucleotides are TGTGCCAGCAGTACAAACTACAATGAGCAGTTCTTC.

The table lists this clonotype with many counts. This chain joins TRBV7-2 and TRBJ2-5; weak D call: TRBD2 (5 bases). The CDR3 sequence is 12 residues long. The V end was cut by 3 bases, the J end by 5 bases, with 7 bases between. Germline assignment: CDR1 SGHTA and CDR2 FQGNSA. The CDR3 coding sequence is TGTGCCAGCAGCTTTCGCGGGGAGACCCAGTACTTC. Its translation: CASSFRGETQYF.

This clonotype was observed many times. The rearrangement joins TRBV20-1 to TRBJ2-5; D may be TRBD2 (5 bases). Germline CDR1 and CDR2: DFQATT and SNEGSKA (reference sequence). The V gene lost 1 base and the J gene lost 4 bases, with 19 bases spanning the gap. The CDR3 is made up of 16 amino acids. The CDR3 nucleotides are TGCAGTGCTAGAGCTCCCGTGATCGTTGGAGGAGAGACCCAGTACTTC. Encoded protein: CSARAPVIVGGETQYF.

This clonotype has just a few counts. The chain has TRBV7-3 and TRBJ2-5; either TRBD1 or TRBD2 may supply D (5 bases each). The CDR3 has 13 amino acids. The germline CDR1 and CDR2 sequences are SGHTA and FQGTGA. V lost 5 bases and J 1 base, leaving 8 bases between the germline ends. The CDR3 loop is CASSNGTQETQYF. CDR3 nucleotides: TGTGCCAGCAGCAACGGGACCCAAGAGACCCAGTACTTC.

V usage is TRBV4-3 and J usage is TRBJ2-1, with TRBD1 matching 10 bases. This CDR3 comprises 16 residues. Germline V lookup: CDR1 LGHNA, CDR2 YSLEER. V lost 2 bases, J lost 0 bases, and 1 base stayed unmatched. The CDR3 bases are TGCGCCAGCAGCCAACGGGACAGGGGCTCCTACAATGAGCAGTTCTTC. Its protein is CASSQRDRGSYNEQFF.

This clonotype was observed at least ten times. This chain joins TRBV7-9 and TRBJ1-1; tentative D call: TRBD1 (6 bases). With 5 bases removed from V and 0 bases from J, the gap between germline ends came to 10 bases. The CDR3 covers 14 residues. Germline V lookup: CDR1 SEHNR, CDR2 FQNEAQ (reference sequence). The CDR3 sequence is CASSTGTMNTEAFF. Written as DNA, the CDR3 is TGTGCCAGCAGCACCGGGACAATGAACACTGAAGCTTTCTTT.

In its sample, this clonotype is medium-sized. This sequence joins TRBV21-1 and TRBJ2-7. TRBV21-1 is a pseudogene segment. The CDR3 spans 15 residues. CDR3 bases: TGTGCCAGCAGCAAAAGGACTAGCAGCTCCTACGAGCAGTACTTC. Its translation is CASSKRTSSSYEQYF.

In its sample, this clonotype was seen many times. This sequence joins TRBV28 and TRBJ2-1, with a tentative D call TRBD1 (6 bases). V was cut by 11 bases and J by 4 bases, with 18 bases left in between. Germline-derived CDR1 and CDR2 are MDHEN and SYDVKM. The CDR3 covers 14 residues. The CDR3 loop reads CAAKGDQPYNEQFF. The CDR3 DNA is TGTGCCGCGAAGGGGGATCAGCCTTACAATGAGCAGTTCTTC. The whole variable domain, filled in from reference TRBV28 and TRBJ2-1, reads DVKVTQSSRYLVKRTGEKVFLECVQDMDHENMFWYRQDPGLGLRLIYFSYDVKMKEKGDIPEGYSVSREKKERFSLILESASTNQTSMYLCAAKGDQPYNEQFFGPGTRLTVL.

The table lists this clonotype with many counts. V usage is TRBV4-2 and J usage is TRBJ1-4; D is possibly TRBD1 (5 bases). CDR1 and CDR2 from the germline V gene are LGHNA and YNFKEQ. The CDR3 spans 14 residues. V shed 4 bases and J shed 10 bases, with 16 bases lying between them. DNA of the CDR3: TGTGCCAGCAGCCCACAAGAGGAGGGGTCAAAACTGTTTTTT. This sequence encodes CASSPQEEGSKLFF.

This clonotype was detected ten times or more. This chain connects TRBV20-1 to TRBJ2-3, with 8 bases that match TRBD2. Germline CDR1 reads DFQATT; CDR2 reads SNEGSKA (reference sequence). V was pared by 0 bases and J by 1 base, with 9 bases of the junction left unmatched. This CDR3 contains 17 residues. CDR3 region: CSARETPRTSRTDTQYF. The CDR3 nucleotides are TGCAGTGCTAGAGAGACGCCCCGGACTAGCCGCACAGATACGCAGTATTTT.